This T cell receptor (beta chain) was captured in a study of Ad26.COV2.S vaccination and SARS-CoV-2 variants. Study background: The Ad26.COV2.S arm of the COV1001 trial was where the donor was placed.

The CDR3 sequence is 15 residues long. V gave up 0 bases and J gave up 2 bases, with 10 bases separating them. Germline CDR1 KGHSY, CDR2 FQNENV. As to treatment: 15 to 20 received Ad26.COV2.S at low or high dose, single or two shots; about 5 received placebo; per-sample allocation not given. Samples were taken on day 63 after the first vaccine or placebo injection. Produced via immunoSEQ multiplex PCR; TCRdb's table is partial and in-frame only. This table has about 400,000 clones, approximately 90% appearing once. This clone was counted between two and nine times. The target antigen is unknown. The study's findings and limits: Spike-specific CD8+ and CD4+ T cell responses reportedly showed substantial breadth after vaccination.

The specimen was peripheral blood, collected in a trial of Ad26.COV2.S vaccine versus placebo. J is TRBJ1-2 and V is TRBV16; D is uncertain. This receptor was obtained from a person between 18 and 60 years old who received the Ad26.COV2.S COVID-19 vaccine or a placebo. The CDR3 coding sequence is TGTGCCAGCAGCCAATCACTCAGGTTGAACTATGGCTACACCTTC. Translating it yields CASSQSLRLNYGYTF. The full variable domain, with the rest looked up from reference TRBV16 and TRBJ1-2, is GEEVAQTPKHLVRGEGQKAKLYCAPIKGHSYVFWYQQVLKNEFKFLISFQNENVFDETGMPKERFSAKCLPNSPCSLEIQATKLEDSAVYFCASSQSLRLNYGYTFGSGTRLTVV.